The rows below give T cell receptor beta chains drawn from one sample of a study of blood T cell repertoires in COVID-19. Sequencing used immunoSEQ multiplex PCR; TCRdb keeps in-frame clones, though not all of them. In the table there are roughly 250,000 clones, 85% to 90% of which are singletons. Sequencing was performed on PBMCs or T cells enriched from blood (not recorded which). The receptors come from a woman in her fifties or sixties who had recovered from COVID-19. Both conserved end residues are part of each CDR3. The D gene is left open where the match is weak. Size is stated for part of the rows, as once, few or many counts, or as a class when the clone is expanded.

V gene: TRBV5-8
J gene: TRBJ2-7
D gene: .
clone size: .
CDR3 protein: CASSSTPSFSYEQYF
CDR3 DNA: TGTGCCAGCAGCTCTACCCCAAGTTTTTCCTACGAGCAGTACTTC

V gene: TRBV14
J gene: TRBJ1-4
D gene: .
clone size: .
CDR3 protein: CASSQDLRKLFF
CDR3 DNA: TGTGCCAGCAGCCAAGATCTGCGAAAACTGTTTTTT

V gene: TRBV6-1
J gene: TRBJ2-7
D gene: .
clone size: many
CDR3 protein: CASSEELGSSYEQYF
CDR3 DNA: TGTGCCAGCAGTGAAGAACTAGGCAGCTCCTACGAGCAGTACTTC

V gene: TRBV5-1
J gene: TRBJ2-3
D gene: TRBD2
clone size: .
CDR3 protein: CASSPGLAGSTDTQYF
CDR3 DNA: TGCGCCAGCAGCCCGGGACTAGCGGGTAGCACAGATACGCAGTATTTT

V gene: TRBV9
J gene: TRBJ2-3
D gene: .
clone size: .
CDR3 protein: CASTVGPRDTDTQYF
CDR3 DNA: TGTGCCAGCACCGTTGGTCCTCGAGACACAGATACGCAGTATTTT

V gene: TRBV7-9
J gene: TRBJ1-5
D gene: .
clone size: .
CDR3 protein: CASSSYSNQPQHF
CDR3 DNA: TGTGCCAGCAGCTCGTATAGCAATCAGCCCCAGCATTTT

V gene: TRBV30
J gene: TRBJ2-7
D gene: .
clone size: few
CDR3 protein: CAWSVSSIYEQYF
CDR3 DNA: TGTGCCTGGAGTGTATCTAGCATCTACGAGCAGTACTTC

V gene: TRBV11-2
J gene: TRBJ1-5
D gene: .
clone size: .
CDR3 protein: CASSLEGGNQPQHF
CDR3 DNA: TGTGCCAGCAGCTTAGAAGGAGGCAATCAGCCCCAGCATTTT

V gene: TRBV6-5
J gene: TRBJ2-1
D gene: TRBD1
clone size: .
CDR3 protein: CASSRDRGRGNEQFF
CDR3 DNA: TGTGCCAGCAGCCGGGACAGGGGGCGCGGGAATGAGCAGTTCTTC

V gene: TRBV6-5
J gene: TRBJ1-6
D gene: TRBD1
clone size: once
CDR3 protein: CASSYDGTENSPLHF
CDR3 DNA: TGTGCCAGCAGTTACGATGGGACAGAAAATTCACCCCTCCACTTT

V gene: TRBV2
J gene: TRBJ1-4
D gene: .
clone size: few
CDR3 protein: CASRFSSSTNEKLFF
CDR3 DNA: TGTGCCAGCAGATTTAGTTCCTCAACTAATGAAAAACTGTTTTTT

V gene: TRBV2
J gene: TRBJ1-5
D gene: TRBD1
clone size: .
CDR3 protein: CASRGQTNQPQHF
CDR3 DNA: TGTGCCAGCAGGGGACAGACAAATCAGCCCCAGCATTTT

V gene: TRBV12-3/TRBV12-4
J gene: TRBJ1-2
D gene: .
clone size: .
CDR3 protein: CASSFDGVGYTF
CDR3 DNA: TGTGCCAGCAGTTTTGACGGGGTCGGCTACACCTTC

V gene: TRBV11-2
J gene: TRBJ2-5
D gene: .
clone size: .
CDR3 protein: CASSSLMETQYF
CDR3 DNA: TGTGCCAGCAGCTCCCTTATGGAGACCCAGTACTTC

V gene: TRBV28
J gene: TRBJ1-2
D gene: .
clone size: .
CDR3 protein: CAIGQLYGYTF
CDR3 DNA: TGTGCCATCGGACAGCTATATGGCTACACCTTC

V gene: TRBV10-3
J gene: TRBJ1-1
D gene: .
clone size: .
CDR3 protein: CAISPFRGAEAFF
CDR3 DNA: TGTGCCATCTCTCCTTTCAGGGGCGCTGAAGCTTTCTTT

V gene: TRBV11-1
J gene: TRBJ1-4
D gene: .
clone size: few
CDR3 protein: CASSPSGATNEKLFF
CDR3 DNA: TGTGCCAGCAGCCCTTCGGGGGCAACTAATGAAAAACTGTTTTTT

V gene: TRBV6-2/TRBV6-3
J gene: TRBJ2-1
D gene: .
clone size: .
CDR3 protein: CASSPRGFAGYNEQFF
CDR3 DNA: TGTGCCAGCAGCCCACGCGGTTTCGCGGGCTACAATGAGCAGTTCTTC

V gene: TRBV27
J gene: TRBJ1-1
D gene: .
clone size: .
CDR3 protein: CASSLFRGTEAFF
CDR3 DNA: TGTGCCAGCAGTTTATTCCGGGGCACTGAAGCTTTCTTT

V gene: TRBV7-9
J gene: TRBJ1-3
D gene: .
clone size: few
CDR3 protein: CASSLSQGNAGNTIYF
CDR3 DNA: TGTGCCAGCAGCTTGTCCCAGGGGAACGCTGGAAACACCATATATTTT

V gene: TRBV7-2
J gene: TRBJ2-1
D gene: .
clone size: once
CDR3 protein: CASRKTPSVAGEQFF
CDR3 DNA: TGTGCCAGCAGAAAAACACCTAGCGTTGCGGGTGAGCAGTTCTTC

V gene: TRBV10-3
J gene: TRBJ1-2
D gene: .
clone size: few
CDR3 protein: CAISESTQGDGYTF
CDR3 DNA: TGTGCCATCAGTGAGTCGACGCAGGGTGATGGCTACACCTTC

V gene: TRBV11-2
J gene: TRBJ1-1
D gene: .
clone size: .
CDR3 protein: CASSPRIGQRSEAFF
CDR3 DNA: TGTGCCAGCAGCCCCCGAATCGGACAGAGGAGCGAAGCTTTCTTT

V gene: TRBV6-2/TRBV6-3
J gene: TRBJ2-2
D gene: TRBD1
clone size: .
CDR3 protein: CASSYPTGVVDTGELFF
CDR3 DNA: TGTGCCAGCAGTTACCCGACAGGGGTGGTTGACACCGGGGAGCTGTTTTTT

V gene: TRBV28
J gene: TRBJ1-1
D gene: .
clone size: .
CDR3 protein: CASSDSAGGMGAFF
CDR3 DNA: TGTGCCAGCAGTGACTCCGCTGGGGGCATGGGAGCTTTCTTT

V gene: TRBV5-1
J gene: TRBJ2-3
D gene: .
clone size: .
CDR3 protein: CASRRGSDTQYF
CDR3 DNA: TGCGCCAGCAGACGGGGTTCAGATACGCAGTATTTT

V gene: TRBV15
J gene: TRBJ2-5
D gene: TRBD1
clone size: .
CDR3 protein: CATGRDRKYF
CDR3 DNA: TGTGCCACCGGCCGGGACAGAAAGTACTTC

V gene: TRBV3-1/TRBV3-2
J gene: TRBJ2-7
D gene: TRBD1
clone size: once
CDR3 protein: CASSQLAGTGYEQYF
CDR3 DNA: TGTGCCAGCAGCCAGCTAGCCGGGACAGGGTACGAGCAGTACTTC